Listed here are 25 T cell receptor beta chains from one sample, sequenced in a study of graft-versus-host responses after intestinal transplantation. Sequenced by immunoSEQ multiplex PCR; TCRdb stores in-frame clones only, minus some. Among around 18,000 clones listed, around 90% were seen once. The sample here was PBMCs, taken about 110 days after intestinal transplant. The receptors originated from a human patient who received an intestinal transplant, so some T cells may come from the graft donor.

The chain employs TRBV5-1 and TRBJ1-2; 9 bases match TRBD1. The junction had 10 bases not matched to a gene; V was cut back by 0 bases and J by 1 base. The CDR3 contains 18 residues. Germline V lookup: CDR1 SGHRS, CDR2 YFSETQ. DNA of the CDR3: TGCGCCAGCAGCTTGGAAGGGACAGGGTGGGGCAGTAACTATGGCTACACCTTC. This gives the protein CASSLEGTGWGSNYGYTF. The full variable domain, rest sourced from reference TRBV5-1 and TRBJ1-2, is KAGVTQTPRYLIKTRGQQVTLSCSPISGHRSVSWYQQTPGQGLQFLFEYFSETQRNKGNFPGRFSGRQFSNSRSEMNVSTLELGDSALYLCASSLEGTGWGSNYGYTFGSGTRLTVV.

The chain uses TRBV18 and TRBJ2-7, with TRBD1 as a possible D gene (7 bases). Trimming stripped 4 bases from V and 1 base from J, with 11 bases between. The length of the CDR3 is 14 residues. Germline values: CDR1 KGHSH, CDR2 LQKENI. The CDR3 DNA sequence: TGTGCCAGCTCACGAGCAGGGGGGTCCTACGAGCAGTACTTC. Protein product: CASSRAGGSYEQYF. Together with reference TRBV18 and TRBJ2-7, the CDR3 gives the full variable domain: NAGVMQNPRHLVRRRGQEARLRCSPMKGHSHVYWYRQLPEEGLKFMVYLQKENIIDESGMPKERFSAEFPKEGPSILRIQQVVRGDSAAYFCASSRAGGSYEQYFGPGTRLTVT.

V and J are TRBV6-6 and TRBJ2-5; no clear D. The CDR3 length is 13 residues. Germline assignment: CDR1 MNHNY and CDR2 SVGAGI (reference sequence). The ends were cut back, 0 bases at V and 7 bases at J, with 9 bases in the middle. CDR3 nucleotide sequence: TGTGCCAGCAGTTACTCAGGTTCTACGACCCAGTACTTC. This gives the protein CASSYSGSTTQYF.

This chain links TRBV5-1 with TRBJ2-5; TRBD1 aligns across 9 bases. The V gene end was trimmed by 5 bases and the J gene end by 0 bases; junction bases not matched to a gene: 2. CDR1 and CDR2 (germline): SGHRS, YFSETQ. The CDR3 consists of 14 residues. CDR3 sequence: CASRTGGNQETQYF. The CDR3 DNA sequence: TGCGCCAGCAGGACAGGGGGAAACCAAGAGACCCAGTACTTC. Full variable domain (outside the CDR3, taken from reference TRBV5-1 and TRBJ2-5): KAGVTQTPRYLIKTRGQQVTLSCSPISGHRSVSWYQQTPGQGLQFLFEYFSETQRNKGNFPGRFSGRQFSNSRSEMNVSTLELGDSALYLCASRTGGNQETQYFGPGTRLLVL.

The chain employs TRBV27 and TRBJ2-2; D gene unclear. This CDR3 region has 16 residues. Per germline, CDR1 MNHEY and CDR2 SMNVEV (reference sequence). With 1 base removed from V and 2 bases from J, the gap between germline ends came to 11 bases. The CDR3 region is CASSLYPHGNTGELFF. The CDR3 bases are TGTGCCAGCAGTTTATATCCCCACGGTAACACCGGGGAGCTGTTTTTT.

This clone is a singleton in its sample. The chain combines TRBV7-6 with TRBJ2-7; the match to TRBD1 covers 11 bases. Germline V CDR1 and CDR2: SGHVS, FNYEAQ. V shed 5 bases, J shed 4 bases, and the junction held 7 bases outside the gene matches. The length of the CDR3 is 15 residues. CDR3: CASSPGTGGGYEQYF. Here the CDR3 DNA reads TGTGCCAGCAGCCCCGGGACAGGGGGGGGTTACGAGCAGTACTTC. Based on the CDR3 plus reference TRBV7-6 and TRBJ2-7, the full variable domain is GAGVSQSPRYKVTKRGQDVALRCDPISGHVSLYWYRQALGQGPEFLTYFNYEAQQDKSGLPNDRFSAERPEGSISTLTIQRTEQRDSAMYRCASSPGTGGGYEQYFGPGTRLTVT.

V and J are TRBV5-6 and TRBJ1-2; D perhaps matches TRBD1 (6 bases). The CDR3 is made up of 15 amino acids. The germline gives CDR1 SGHDT, CDR2 YYEEEE. V gave up 1 base and J gave up 5 bases, with 15 bases separating them. The CDR3 spells CASSLTRTALYGYTF. Written as DNA, the CDR3 is TGTGCCAGCAGCTTGACCCGGACAGCTCTTTATGGCTACACCTTC.

The rearrangement uses TRBV6-6 and TRBJ1-1; maybe TRBD1 (5 bases). The CDR3 runs to 12 residues. V lost 2 bases, J lost 5 bases, and 6 bases lay in between. Germline V CDR1 and CDR2: MNHNY, SVGAGI (reference sequence). CDR3 residues: CASSYGGTEAFF. In nucleotides, the CDR3 is TGTGCCAGCAGTTACGGGGGAACTGAAGCTTTCTTT.

The chain recombines TRBV28 with TRBJ2-7; D could derive from TRBD1 or TRBD2 (5 bases each). V was shortened by 3 bases and J by 7 bases, with 7 bases between the two germline ends. Looked up from germline, CDR1 is MDHEN and CDR2 is SYDVKM. The CDR3 has 11 residues. CDR3 bases: TGTGCCAGCAGTTTCAGGGAGGAGCAGTACTTC. This gives the protein CASSFREEQYF.

Here the CDR3 reads CASSNLGGRGPQHF. The CDR3, as DNA: TGTGCCAGCAGTAACTTGGGGGGCAGGGGGCCCCAGCATTTT. The rearrangement joins TRBV6-5 to TRBJ1-5; D is perhaps TRBD1 (6 bases). Germline V gives CDR1 MNHEY, CDR2 SVGAGI. This CDR3 has 14 residues. V was clipped by 5 bases and J by 9 bases, with 17 bases between them.

The J gene is TRBJ1-5, the V gene TRBV5-3; unclear D gene. TRBV5-3 is known as an ORF, though its function is uncertain. Trimming removed 1 base at V and 0 bases at J, with 11 bases between. The CDR3 is 16 amino acids. The CDR3 nucleotides are TGTGCCAGAAGCTTGCCCACACTGTATAGCAATCAGCCCCAGCATTTT. Amino acid sequence: CARSLPTLYSNQPQHF.

This clone was counted once. The chain combines TRBV4-1 with TRBJ2-5; D might be TRBD2 (5 bases). CDR3 length: 15 residues. Between the trimmed V and J ends, which lost 2 bases and 5 bases, there was a span of 15 bases. Germline V gene lookup returns CDR1 MGHRA and CDR2 YSYEKL. In nucleotides, the CDR3 is TGCGCCAGCAGCCAAAAGATGCGGGTTTGGGAGACCCAGTACTTC. Encoded protein: CASSQKMRVWETQYF.

The V gene is TRBV7-9, the J gene TRBJ2-1; 7 bases agree with TRBD1. This CDR3 comprises 15 residues. Looked up from germline, CDR1 is SEHNR and CDR2 is FQNEAQ (reference sequence). V dropped 5 bases and J dropped 4; count of bases not matched to a gene: 8. DNA of the CDR3: TGTGCCAGCAGCCCTGGACAGGTAGGATACAATGAGCAGTTCTTC. It specifies CASSPGQVGYNEQFF.

V is TRBV19 and J is TRBJ2-2; D unresolved. V dropped 7 bases and J dropped 6 bases, with 15 bases sitting between them. Germline CDR1 and CDR2: LNHDA and SQIVND (reference sequence). This CDR3 contains 14 residues. CDR3: CASTSDPRAGELFF. CDR3 nucleotide sequence: TGTGCCAGTACCTCGGACCCACGGGCCGGGGAGCTGTTTTTT. The complete variable domain, with remaining parts taken from reference TRBV19 and TRBJ2-2, reads DGGITQSPKYLFRKEGQNVTLSCEQNLNHDAMYWYRQDPGQGLRLIYYSQIVNDFQKGDIAEGYSVSREKKESFPLTVTSAQKNPTAFYLCASTSDPRAGELFFGEGSRLTVL.

The gene calls are TRBV29-1 and TRBJ2-1, with 7 bases matching TRBD1. The CDR3 sequence is 15 residues long. Germline V gene data show CDR1 as SQVTM and CDR2 as ANQGSEA. After removal of 6 bases from V and 5 bases from J, the junction contained 13 bases not matched to a gene. Here the CDR3 reads CSVVHFGTANNEQFF. CDR3 DNA sequence: TGCAGCGTCGTCCACTTCGGGACAGCAAACAATGAGCAGTTCTTC.

The rearrangement links TRBV4-2 to TRBJ2-3; D unclear. This CDR3 comprises 15 residues. From germline, CDR1 is LGHNA and CDR2 YNFKEQ. V lost 2 bases and J lost 6, with 15 bases in between. As DNA, the CDR3 is TGTGCCAGCAGCCAATCCCTGTCGGTCGCGGATACGCAGTATTTT. Translating it yields CASSQSLSVADTQYF.

Comment on this clone: The identical CDR3 is also encoded by other nucleotide sequences in the sample. The chain combines TRBV30 with TRBJ2-1; tentative D call: TRBD1 (7 bases). CDR3 length: 14 residues. CDR1 GTSNPN and CDR2 SVGIG come from the germline V gene (reference sequence). V was shortened by 5 bases and J by 9 bases, with 20 bases between the two germline ends. This CDR3 reads CAWGPDRVGGEQFF. DNA for the CDR3: TGTGCCTGGGGTCCAGACAGGGTGGGGGGTGAGCAGTTCTTC.

V and J are TRBV5-4 and TRBJ2-1; 7 bases line up with TRBD2. Trimming cost V 3 bases and J 9 bases; bases outside gene matches: 6. Germline assignment: CDR1 SGHNT and CDR2 YYREEE (reference sequence). This CDR3 has 13 residues. The CDR3 nucleotides are TGTGCCAGCAGCTGGGGGGGGATAGGTGAGCAGTTCTTC. Encoded protein: CASSWGGIGEQFF.

V and J are TRBV19 and TRBJ1-2, with a tentative D call TRBD1 (5 bases). This CDR3 has 13 residues. The V end lost 8 bases, the J end lost 4 bases, and 14 bases lay between the germline ends. Germline CDR1 reads LNHDA; CDR2 reads SQIVND (reference sequence). The CDR3 coding sequence is TGTGCCAGTGAGCCTGGGACCGGCTATGGCTACACCTTC. It encodes CASEPGTGYGYTF.

The chain links TRBV4-3 to TRBJ1-6; TRBD1 might be the D (5 bases). The CDR3 has 18 residues. V dropped 2 bases and J dropped 9 bases, with 23 bases sitting between them. Per germline, CDR1 LGHNA and CDR2 YSLEER. The CDR3 sequence: CASSQKLQGAPMTSPLHF. In DNA, the CDR3 is TGCGCCAGCAGCCAAAAACTCCAGGGCGCCCCTATGACTTCACCCCTCCACTTT.

V gene TRBV7-9 combines with J gene TRBJ2-5; 12 nucleotides match TRBD1. Germline V gene lookup returns CDR1 SEHNR and CDR2 FQNEAQ (reference sequence). This CDR3 is built from 14 residues. V gave up 7 bases and J gave up 5 bases; unmatched junction bases: 5. This chain's CDR3 is CASTGTGGWETQYF. CDR3 nucleotides: TGTGCCAGCACCGGGACAGGGGGCTGGGAGACCCAGTACTTC.

This clone was observed a single time. This rearrangement joins TRBV7-3 to TRBJ1-1; D possibly corresponds to TRBD1 (5 bases). The germline CDR1 and CDR2 sequences are SGHTA and FQGTGA. V shed 2 bases and J shed 4 bases, with 17 bases lying between them. The CDR3 is 16 amino acids. Written as DNA, the CDR3 is TGTGCCAGCAGCTTAGAGGGGAGGATGCCGAGCACTGAAGCTTTCTTT. Protein sequence: CASSLEGRMPSTEAFF.

V is TRBV27 and J is TRBJ2-3; 13 bases align to TRBD2. Trimming took 6 bases from V and 6 from J; bases not matched to a gene: 0. The CDR3 has 13 amino acids. Germline loops: CDR1 MNHEY, CDR2 SMNVEV (reference sequence). CDR3 protein: CASRTSGRDTQYF. The CDR3 nucleotides read TGTGCCAGCAGGACTAGCGGGAGGGATACGCAGTATTTT.

This chain links TRBV10-3 with TRBJ1-1, with TRBD1 matching over 7 bases. Germline V gives CDR1 ENHRY, CDR2 SYGVKD. The CDR3 has 13 residues. Germline trimming cut 3 bases from V and 8 bases from J; bases unmatched to any gene: 6. This CDR3 is CAISELRDSEAFF. The CDR3 nucleotides read TGTGCCATCAGTGAACTTAGGGACAGCGAAGCTTTCTTT.

In this sample, this clone turned up once. The chain carries TRBV7-9 and TRBJ1-2; D call uncertain. The CDR3 is made up of 13 amino acids. Trimming left V 5 bases short and J 2 bases short, with 9 bases between. CDR1 SEHNR and CDR2 FQNEAQ come from the germline V gene (reference sequence). The CDR3 sequence is CASSGWQNYGYTF. The CDR3 DNA follows: TGTGCCAGCAGCGGTTGGCAGAACTATGGCTACACCTTC.